The rows below give T cell receptor beta chains drawn from one sample of a study of Graves' ophthalmopathy and Graves' hyperthyroidism. TCRdb re-called the multiplex PCR reads through MiXCR, storing one row per CDR3 protein. The sample includes about 740,000 distinct CDR3 sequences, around 40% of them seen just once. Input material: peripheral blood. These receptors all come from an adult man with Graves' ophthalmopathy. Each CDR3 is given with its conserved first and last residue. D genes are given only for firm matches. A clone size is listed for some rows: how often the clone was seen (once, few, many), or a class if it is expanded.

TRBV12-3/TRBV12-4	TRBD2	TRBJ2-7	once	TGTGCCAGCAGCCCACCCGGACTAGCGATGTACGAGCAGTACTTC	CASSPPGLAMYEQYF
TRBV6-5	TRBD1	TRBJ1-6	few	TGTGCCAGCAGGAGAGACAGGGACTATAATTCACCCCTCCACTTT	CASRRDRDYNSPLHF
TRBV7-2	.	TRBJ2-5	.	TGTGCCAGCTTACGCTCAGGGGAATACATCGAAGAGACCCAGTACTTC	CASLRSGEYIEETQYF
TRBV19	.	TRBJ1-5	.	TGTGCCAGTAGTATTGTCACACCAACTAGCAATCAGCCCCAGCATTTT	CASSIVTPTSNQPQHF
TRBV20-1	TRBD1	TRBJ2-7	.	TGCAGTGCTAGGGGAGCCGGGACAGGGGACTCCTACGAGCAGTACTTC	CSARGAGTGDSYEQYF
TRBV7-2	.	TRBJ2-2	.	TGTGCCAGCAAGCTCTCAGTGCTGCCCGGGGAGCTGTTTTTT	CASKLSVLPGELFF
TRBV5-6	TRBD1	TRBJ1-6	.	TGTGCCAGCAGCTTGACAGGGGCTGGAAATTCACCCCTCCACTTT	CASSLTGAGNSPLHF
TRBV25-1	.	TRBJ1-1	once	TGTGCCAGCAGAACCGGGGCAGTAGAAGCTTTCTTT	CASRTGAVEAFF
TRBV4-3	.	TRBJ1-2	once	TGCGCCAGCAGCCAACAAACCGAGGCGGCAGGTTATAACTATGGCTACACCTTC	CASSQQTEAAGYNYGYTF
TRBV2	TRBD2	TRBJ2-5	.	TGTGCCAGCAGTGGAGTAGCGGGCTTGGAAGAGACCCAGTACTTC	CASSGVAGLEETQYF
TRBV7-2	TRBD1	TRBJ2-7	few	TGTGCCAGCAGCAAGTTTACAGGGGGAGCCTACGAGCAGTACTTC	CASSKFTGGAYEQYF
TRBV7-9	.	TRBJ2-2	.	TGTGCCAGCAGCTTAGTCGGTTTTCACGGGGAGCTGTTTTTT	CASSLVGFHGELFF
TRBV7-9	.	TRBJ2-7	few	TGTGCCAGCAGCTTGACGGGTCGTGGCTACGAGCAGTACTTC	CASSLTGRGYEQYF
TRBV7-2	.	TRBJ2-7	few	TGTGCCAGCAGCGCCCGGGGTGGGCAACCCTCAAACGAGCAGTACTTC	CASSARGGQPSNEQYF
TRBV2	TRBD1	TRBJ1-1	many	TGTGCCAGCAGTAGGGACAGGGAAACTGAAGCTTTCTTT	CASSRDRETEAFF
TRBV9	.	TRBJ1-5	.	TGTGCCAGCAGCGTAGGAGTTCAGAACAATCAGCCCCAGCATTTT	CASSVGVQNNQPQHF
TRBV10-3	TRBD2	TRBJ2-6	.	TGTGCCATCACTGGGACTAGCGGGAGTGGGGCCTACGTCCTGACTTTC	CAITGTSGSGAYVLTF
TRBV24-1	TRBD1	TRBJ1-5	.	TGTGCCACCAGTGACCCAGGGACAGGGACACCCCAGCATTTT	CATSDPGTGTPQHF
TRBV29-1	.	TRBJ2-7	few	TGCAGCGTTGAATTCGGGGGATCCAGGTACGAGCAGTACTTC	CSVEFGGSRYEQYF
TRBV12-3/TRBV12-4	.	TRBJ1-2	many	TGTGCCAGCAGTCCCTCAAGCAGAGCTAGATATGGCTACACCTTC	CASSPSSRARYGYTF